Included here is one T cell receptor (beta chain) sequence, with context. This clone's antigen is unknown. It has no much larger one-base neighbor in the sample; base qualities were not kept. These data belong to a study of T cell responses to AZD1222 COVID-19 vaccine (dated by TCRdb to 2020 to 2023). At the level of the whole study: AZD1222 recipients whose second dose came at about 4 weeks and those whose second dose came at about 12 weeks were combined into one group, since spike-specific TCR depth and breadth did not differ between the two schedules. TCR sequencing was performed for 233 trial participants, of whom roughly 200 were given two doses of AZD1222 and around 26 were given two doses of MenACWY control vaccine. Enrollment into the trials was organized by age into subgroups of 18-55, 56-69 and 70-plus years, and those subgroups contained roughly 140, 27 and 60 TCR-sequenced participants, respectively. Summary of the overall study and its limitations: A significant rise in spike-specific TCR breadth and depth was observed after two AZD1222 doses relative to day 0 and relative to MenACWY recipients. Only five or six AZD1222 recipients were SARS-CoV-2 seropositive at baseline, limiting conclusions about previously exposed vaccinees. The whole spike protein was spanned by vaccine-associated CD4 TCRs, and dominant responses were seen in regions 160-218 and 743-854. The 56-69-year group was small, and its depth increase did not reach significance, likely because of low power. Reportedly, almost half of the unique spike-specific TCRs recognized epitopes lying outside the regions that are mutated in the B.1.351 and B.1.1.7 variants. Because no day 14 peak-response samples were available, the repertoires could be characterized only after the peak T cell response. Most participants were white British and females outnumbered males, and the authors suggested that clonal diversity may have been underestimated.

The CDR3 regions of human TCRbeta chains were analyzed by immunosequencing. The authors' pipeline ran thus. Repertoire TCRs were checked for matches against a reference library of SARS-CoV-2-specific TCRs that had been generated using the MIRA antigen-specificity platform. Breadth meant the fraction of unique TCRs that were SARS-CoV-2-associated, whereas depth meant the fraction of total T cells that were SARS-CoV-2-associated. Using the MIRA data, every spike-specific TCR was mapped to the spike region that the TCR reacted to and assigned to either a CD4 or a CD8 class. Log10-transformed breadth and depth values were compared by one-way ANOVA with Sidak's multiple comparisons tests. TCRdb retrieved this table from immuneACCESS and kept in-frame rearrangements only. Not all clones are present; in checked studies, unresolved V genes account for under half, and no reason is known for the remainder. For V, J and clone size, that table is used; D and trimming come from the DNA. This sample lists around 120,000 clones; approximately 84% were detected once. The ten largest clones take up approximately 9.3% of the sample.

What this sample's time point label stands for: baseline before first vaccination. Vaccinee samples came from UK trials COV001 and COV002, including a single-blind randomized controlled phase 2/3 trial of AZD1222 (ChAdOx1 nCoV-19) in healthy adults. Trial participant PBMC samples were collected at day 0 and day 28 after the second dose for TCRbeta chain sequencing. The germline V gene encodes CDR1 MNHEY and CDR2 SMNVEV (reference sequence). The CDR3 runs 18 amino acids, cysteine and phenylalanine included. Left in the record is the CDR3 DNA by itself, 54 bases read in frame from the first base. Trimming accounts for 2 bases at V and 1 base at J, while the number of junction bases matched to no gene is 9.

The chain employs TRBV27 and TRBJ1-5; 9 middle bases align to TRBD1. The material sequenced was peripheral blood, taken on day 0 of AZD1222 vaccination. The sequence was obtained from an adult in good health. The CDR3 has the sequence CASSLGQGTKLSNQPQHF. The bases read TGTGCCAGCAGTTTAGGACAGGGGACAAAATTAAGCAATCAGCCCCAGCATTTT.